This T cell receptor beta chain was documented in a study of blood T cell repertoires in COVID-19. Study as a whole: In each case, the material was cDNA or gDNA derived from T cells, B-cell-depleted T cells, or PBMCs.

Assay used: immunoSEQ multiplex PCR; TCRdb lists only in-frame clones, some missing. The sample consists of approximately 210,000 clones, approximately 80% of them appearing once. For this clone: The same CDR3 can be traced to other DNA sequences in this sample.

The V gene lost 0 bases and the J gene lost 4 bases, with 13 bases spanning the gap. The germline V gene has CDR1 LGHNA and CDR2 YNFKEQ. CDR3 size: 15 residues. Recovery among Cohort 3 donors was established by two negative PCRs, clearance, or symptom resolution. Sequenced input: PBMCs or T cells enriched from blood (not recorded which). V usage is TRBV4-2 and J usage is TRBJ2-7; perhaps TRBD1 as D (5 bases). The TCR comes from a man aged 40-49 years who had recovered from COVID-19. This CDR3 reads CASSQDGAGRYEQYF. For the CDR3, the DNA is TGTGCCAGCAGCCAAGATGGGGCAGGGCGGTACGAGCAGTACTTC.